This T cell receptor beta chain was recovered during a study of spatial heterogeneity in lung cancer (dated by TCRdb to about 2019). Regarding the complete study: Beta-chain transcripts were consistently detected in greater numbers than alpha-chain transcripts, which likely reflects a higher abundance of beta-chain transcripts. In the raw uncorrected reads, each unique combination of TCR and UMI appeared on average more than ten times. In non-small cell lung cancer, the study quantitatively compared TCR alpha and beta repertoires across several tumor regions, matched nontumor lung, and blood. Nonsynonymous mutation counts, determined by whole-exome sequencing of tumor tissue, were related to TCR repertoire features. Both alpha and beta chains were TCR-sequenced in 200 to 250 tumor regions, around 65 matched nontumor lung samples and more than 50 PBMC samples obtained at surgery. Results the study describes overall, beyond this receptor: Ubiquitous expanded tumor TCRs were detected in blood more often at tumor resection than at routine follow-up. Confirming at a functional level the hypothesis that regional TCRs recognize regional mutations was considered to require additional single-cell paired TCR alpha and beta sequencing.

The CDR3 numbers 12 residues from cysteine through phenylalanine. The DNA shown is the 36-base CDR3, in frame from base 1. In the germline V gene (reference sequence), CDR1 corresponds to SEHNR and CDR2 to FQNEAQ. Deletion took 5 bases off V and 10 bases off J, with a span of 11 bases between the germline ends. The sample's time point, from its label and the paper: sample taken at primary tumor resection. Samples were obtained from approximately 72 patients with early-stage, untreated non-small cell lung cancer from the lung TRACERx cohort. For TCR sequencing, whole RNA was extracted from tumor and nontumor lung tissue, or from cryopreserved PBMC samples, and no cell sorting was done. Patients were selected for TCR sequencing only if sufficient RNA was available from at least two tumor regions. This clonotype was seen repeatedly, ten times or more. What this receptor recognizes is not known. No quality values exist for individual bases; no much larger clone is one base distant.

The receptor library was made with 5' RACE. Sequencing instrument: NextSeq 500. To allow correction of PCR and sequencing errors, the TCR library protocol tagged every TCR cDNA molecule with a unique molecular identifier. The paper's data handling went like this. TCR identification, UMI-based error correction and CDR3 extraction were performed with Decombinator tools. TCRs above a frequency of 2 per 1,000, corresponding to the top 1% of the tumor frequency distribution, were defined as expanded. Renyi diversity was calculated using the R vegan package after each repertoire was subsampled 100 times to 5,000 TCRs. CDR3 similarity networks were constructed using string-kernel similarity of amino acid triplets, with links drawn between CDR3s whose pairwise similarity was above 0.82. TCRdb applied fastp at Q25 and MiXCR to the public reads, then kept only in-frame beta chains. Entries that share a CDR3 protein sequence are merged under the most common genes and DNA. In this record, the V and J calls reflect TCRdb's handling and not the investigators' own analysis. Across this sample there are about 38,000 distinct CDR3 sequences, with 6.5% to 9% seen only once. The ten largest clones add up to about 26% of the sample.

The chain was built from TRBV7-9 and TRBJ1-4; there is no confident call for the D gene. This TCR derives from a male donor with early-stage non-small cell lung cancer. The sequenced sample was PBMCs, obtained at surgery. CDR3 region: CASSPAQGKLFF. The nucleotide sequence reads as follows: TGTGCCAGCAGCCCTGCCCAAGGAAAACTGTTTTTT.